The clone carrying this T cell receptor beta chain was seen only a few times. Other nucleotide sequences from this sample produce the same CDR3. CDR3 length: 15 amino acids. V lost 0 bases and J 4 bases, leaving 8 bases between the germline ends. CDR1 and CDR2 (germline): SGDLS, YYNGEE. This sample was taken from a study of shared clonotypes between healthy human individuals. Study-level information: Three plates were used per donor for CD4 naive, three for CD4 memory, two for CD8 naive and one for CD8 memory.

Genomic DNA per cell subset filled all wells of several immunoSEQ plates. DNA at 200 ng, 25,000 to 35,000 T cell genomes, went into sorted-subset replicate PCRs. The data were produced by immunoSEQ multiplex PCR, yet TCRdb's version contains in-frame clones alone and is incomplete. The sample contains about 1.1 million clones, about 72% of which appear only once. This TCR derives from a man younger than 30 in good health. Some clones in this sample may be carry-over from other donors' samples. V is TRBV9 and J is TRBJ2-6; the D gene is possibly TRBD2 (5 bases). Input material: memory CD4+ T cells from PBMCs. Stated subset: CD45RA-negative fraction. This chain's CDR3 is CASSVGGSGANVLTF. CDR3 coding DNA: TGTGCCAGCAGCGTAGGAGGGTCCGGGGCCAACGTCCTGACTTTC.